The clone carrying this TCR beta chain is termed medium-sized. Method: immunoSEQ multiplex PCR; TCRdb's copy keeps in-frame clones and lacks some. Among some 91,000 clones listed, more than 75% were seen once. This sample is drawn from a study of OX40 agonist ivuxolimab in advanced cancers. About the study: Ivuxolimab was delivered to patients intravenously every 2 weeks at doses spanning 0.01 to 10 mg/kg.

J lost 6 bases, V lost 3 bases, and 6 bases had no gene match. This CDR3 has 15 amino acids. Germline CDR1 reads SGHVS; CDR2 reads FQNEAQ. The origin of this receptor is an adult with an advanced solid tumor such as melanoma, head and neck, liver or kidney cancer. The specimen comprised CD4+ or CD8+ T cells sorted from blood, sampled in a trial of the OX40 agonist ivuxolimab. This chain uses TRBV7-8 with TRBJ1-1; 11 bases agree with TRBD1. This CDR3 reads CASSLVDRGQAEAFF. In DNA, the CDR3 is TGTGCCAGCAGCTTGGTGGACAGGGGGCAGGCTGAAGCTTTCTTT.